The entry below gives a single T cell receptor beta chain sequence along with its context. What it binds is not known. The unexposed donors gave CD4+ T cells in about 2010-2019, prior to COVID-19. Isolation of CD4+ T cells took place after less than 11 days in culture. Profiling relied on immunoSEQ multiplex PCR, and the TCRdb table lists in-frame clones only, not all of them. The sample includes 21,000 or so clones, around 72% of them seen just once. The data are from a study of CD4 T cells in relation to SARS-CoV-2 and coronaviruses. Trimming pared 6 bases from V and 8 bases from J, leaving 16 bases between. The germline V gene encodes CDR1 MNHEY and CDR2 SVGAGI. The CDR3 is 14 amino acids.

The receptor was isolated from a human donor in good health. Sequences were obtained from CD4+ T cells from PBMCs, cultured in vitro. This chain links TRBV6-5 with TRBJ1-4; no definite D call. For the CDR3, the DNA is TGTGCCAGCAGCCCGGGAATATTTAACGAAAAACTGTTTTTT. Translating it yields CASSPGIFNEKLFF.